This TCR beta chain is from a study of CD8+ T cells in alopecia areata. Study context: Administration of oral tofacitinib to treated patients was at 5 to 10 mg twice daily.

TCR sequencing used cDNA made by reverse transcription of extracted RNA. Method: immunoSEQ multiplex PCR; TCRdb's copy keeps in-frame clones and lacks some. Of over 150,000 clones listed, 53% were seen once; the top ten hold approximately 10%. In its sample, this clone was seen a few times. The antigen remains unidentified. Additional DNA sequences in this sample encode the identical CDR3. Study-level findings and limits: In scalp and blood, many expanded lesional clones persisted during tofacitinib.

The CDR3 loop spans 14 amino acids. V was pared by 0 bases and J by 2 bases, with 9 bases between. Germline loops: CDR1 SGDLS, CDR2 YYNGEE. Stated treatment: oral pan-JAK inhibitor, 5-10 mg twice daily. The source was CD8+ T cells sorted from blood, collected at week 24, from a patient treated with tofacitinib. The receptor was derived from a human donor with alopecia areata. The gene calls are TRBV9 and TRBJ2-7, with D possibly being TRBD1 (6 bases). The CDR3 DNA reads TGTGCCAGCAGCGTAGGACAGGTCCCCTACGAGCAGTACTTC. It yields the protein CASSVGQVPYEQYF.